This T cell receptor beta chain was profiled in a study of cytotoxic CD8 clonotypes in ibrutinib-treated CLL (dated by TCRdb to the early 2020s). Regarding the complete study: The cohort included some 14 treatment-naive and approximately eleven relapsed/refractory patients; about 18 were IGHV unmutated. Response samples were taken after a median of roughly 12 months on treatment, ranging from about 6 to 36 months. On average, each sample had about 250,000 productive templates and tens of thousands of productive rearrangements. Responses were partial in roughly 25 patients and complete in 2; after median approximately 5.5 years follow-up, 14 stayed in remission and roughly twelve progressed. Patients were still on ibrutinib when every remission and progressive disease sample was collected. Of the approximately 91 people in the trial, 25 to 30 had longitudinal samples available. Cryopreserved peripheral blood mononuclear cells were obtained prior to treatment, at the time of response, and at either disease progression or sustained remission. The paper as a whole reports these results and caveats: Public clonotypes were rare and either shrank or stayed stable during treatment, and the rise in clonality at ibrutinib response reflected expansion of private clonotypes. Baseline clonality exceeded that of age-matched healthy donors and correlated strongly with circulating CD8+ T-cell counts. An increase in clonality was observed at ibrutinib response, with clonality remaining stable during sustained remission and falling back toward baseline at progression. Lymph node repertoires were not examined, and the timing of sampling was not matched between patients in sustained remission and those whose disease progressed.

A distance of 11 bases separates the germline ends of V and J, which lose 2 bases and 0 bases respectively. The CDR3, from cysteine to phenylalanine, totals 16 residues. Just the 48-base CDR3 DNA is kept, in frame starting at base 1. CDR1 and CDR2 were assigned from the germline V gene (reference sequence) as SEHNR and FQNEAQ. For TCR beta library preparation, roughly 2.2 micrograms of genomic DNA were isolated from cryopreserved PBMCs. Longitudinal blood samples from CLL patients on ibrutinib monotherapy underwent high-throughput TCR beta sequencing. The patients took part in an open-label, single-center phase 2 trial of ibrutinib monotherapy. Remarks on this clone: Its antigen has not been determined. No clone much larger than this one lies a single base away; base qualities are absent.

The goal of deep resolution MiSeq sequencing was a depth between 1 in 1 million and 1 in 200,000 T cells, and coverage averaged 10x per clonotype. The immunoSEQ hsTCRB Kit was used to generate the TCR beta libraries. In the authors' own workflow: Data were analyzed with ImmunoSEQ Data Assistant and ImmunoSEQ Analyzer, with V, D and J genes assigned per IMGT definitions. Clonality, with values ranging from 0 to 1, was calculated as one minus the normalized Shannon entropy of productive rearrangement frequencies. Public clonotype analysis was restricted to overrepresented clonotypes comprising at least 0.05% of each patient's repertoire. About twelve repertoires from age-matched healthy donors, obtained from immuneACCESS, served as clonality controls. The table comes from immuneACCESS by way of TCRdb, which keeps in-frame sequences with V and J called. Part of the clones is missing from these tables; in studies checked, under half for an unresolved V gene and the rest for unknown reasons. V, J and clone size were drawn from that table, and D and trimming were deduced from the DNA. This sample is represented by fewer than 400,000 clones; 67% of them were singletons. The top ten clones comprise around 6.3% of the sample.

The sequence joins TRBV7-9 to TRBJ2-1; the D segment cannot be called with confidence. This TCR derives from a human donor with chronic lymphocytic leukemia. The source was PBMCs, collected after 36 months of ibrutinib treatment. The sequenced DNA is TGTGCCAGCAGCTTATTTAGCCTTAGCTCCTACAATGAGCAGTTCTTC. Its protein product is CASSLFSLSSYNEQFF.